The clone carrying this T cell receptor (beta chain) showed up many times. Time point denoted: persistent/refractory GD, antithyroid drugs over 5 years with positive TRAb. From RNA extracted from PBMCs, the TCR library was made. This sample is drawn from a study of regulatory T cells in long-lasting Graves disease. Germline CDR1 reads MDHEN; CDR2 reads SYDVKM. The CDR3 has 15 residues. The junction had 6 bases not matched to a gene; V was cut back by 5 bases and J by 5 bases. The TCR beta library used iRepertoire HTBI primers with Arm-PCR amplification of CDR3. MiXCR was run by TCRdb on the multiplex PCR reads, yielding one entry per CDR3 protein. The sample shows hundreds of thousands of distinct CDR3 sequences, about 20% of them seen only once.

The genes are TRBV28 and TRBJ2-5; 12 bases match TRBD1. The specimen comprised peripheral blood mononuclear cells (PBMCs), sampled when the disease was refractory, from a patient treated with antithyroid drugs. This receptor was taken from a female donor with Graves disease. The CDR3 is CASSQGQGAQETQYF. In DNA, the CDR3 is TGTGCCAGCAGTCAGGGACAGGGGGCGCAGGAGACCCAGTACTTC. Combining the CDR3 with reference TRBV28 and TRBJ2-5 gives the whole variable domain DVKVTQSSRYLVKRTGEKVFLECVQDMDHENMFWYRQDPGLGLRLIYFSYDVKMKEKGDIPEGYSVSREKKERFSLILESASTNQTSMYLCASSQGQGAQETQYFGPGTRLLVL.